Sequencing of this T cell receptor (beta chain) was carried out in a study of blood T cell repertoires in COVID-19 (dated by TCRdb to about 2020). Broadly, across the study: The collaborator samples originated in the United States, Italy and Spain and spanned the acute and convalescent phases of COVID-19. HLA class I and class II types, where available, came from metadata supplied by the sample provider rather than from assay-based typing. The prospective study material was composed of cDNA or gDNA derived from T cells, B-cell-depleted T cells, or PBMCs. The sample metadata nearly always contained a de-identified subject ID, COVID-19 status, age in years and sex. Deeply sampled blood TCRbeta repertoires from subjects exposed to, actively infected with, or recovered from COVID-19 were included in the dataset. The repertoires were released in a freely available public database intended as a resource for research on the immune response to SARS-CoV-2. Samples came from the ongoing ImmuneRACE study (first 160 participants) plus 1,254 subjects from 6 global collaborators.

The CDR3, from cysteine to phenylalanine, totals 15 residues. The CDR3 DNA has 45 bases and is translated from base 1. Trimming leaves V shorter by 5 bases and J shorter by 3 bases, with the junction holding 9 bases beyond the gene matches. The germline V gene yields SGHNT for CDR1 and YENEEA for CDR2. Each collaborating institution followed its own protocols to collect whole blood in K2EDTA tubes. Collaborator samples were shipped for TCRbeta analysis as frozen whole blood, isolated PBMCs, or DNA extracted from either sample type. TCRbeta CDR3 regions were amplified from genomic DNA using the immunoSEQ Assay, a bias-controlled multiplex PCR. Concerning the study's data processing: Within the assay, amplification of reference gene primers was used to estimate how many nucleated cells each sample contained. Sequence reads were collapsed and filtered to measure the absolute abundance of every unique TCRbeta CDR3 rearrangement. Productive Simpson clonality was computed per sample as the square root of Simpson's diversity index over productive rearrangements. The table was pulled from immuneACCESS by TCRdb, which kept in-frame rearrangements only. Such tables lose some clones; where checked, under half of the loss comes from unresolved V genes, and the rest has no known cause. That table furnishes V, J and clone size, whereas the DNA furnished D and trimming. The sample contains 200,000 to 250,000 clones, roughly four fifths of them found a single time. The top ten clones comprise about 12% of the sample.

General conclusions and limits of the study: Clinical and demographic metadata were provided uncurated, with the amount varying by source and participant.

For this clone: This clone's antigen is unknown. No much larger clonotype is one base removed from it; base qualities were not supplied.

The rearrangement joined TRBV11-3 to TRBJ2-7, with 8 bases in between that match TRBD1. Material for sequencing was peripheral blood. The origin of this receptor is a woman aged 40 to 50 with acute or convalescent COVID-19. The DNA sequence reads TGTGCCAGCAGCCGCGCGGGACAGGCTGTCTACGAGCAGTACTTC. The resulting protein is CASSRAGQAVYEQYF.